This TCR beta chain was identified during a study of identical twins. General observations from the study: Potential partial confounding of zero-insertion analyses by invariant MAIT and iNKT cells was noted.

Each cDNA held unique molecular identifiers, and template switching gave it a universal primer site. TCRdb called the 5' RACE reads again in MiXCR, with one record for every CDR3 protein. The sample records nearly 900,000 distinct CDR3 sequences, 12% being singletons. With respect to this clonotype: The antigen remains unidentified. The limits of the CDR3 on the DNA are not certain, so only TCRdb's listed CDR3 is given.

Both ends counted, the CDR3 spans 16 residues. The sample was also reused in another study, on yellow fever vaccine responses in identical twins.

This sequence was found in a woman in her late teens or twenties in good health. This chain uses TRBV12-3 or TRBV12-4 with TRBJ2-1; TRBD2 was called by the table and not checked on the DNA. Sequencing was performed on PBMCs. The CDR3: CASSLFLSSGGNEQFF.